The 22 T cell receptor beta chains below come from one sample, sequenced in a study of cytomegalovirus exposure and HLA in healthy donors. Amplification used 60 Vbeta primers and 13 Jbeta primers. Generated by immunoSEQ multiplex PCR, the TCRdb table keeps only in-frame clones and is missing some. The sample has roughly 120,000 clones; over 70% are singletons. Sequencing was done on a sample of PBMCs. The source is a woman between 18 and 29 years old in good health and CMV-seronegative.

The rearrangement links TRBV5-1 to TRBJ1-1; no definite D call. This CDR3 spans 13 amino acids. Trimming shortened V by 2 bases and J by 1 base, and 6 bases separated the two germline ends. Germline-derived CDR1 and CDR2 are SGHRS and YFSETQ. CDR3 sequence (DNA): TGCGCCAGCAGCTTCACAGAGAACACTGAAGCTTTCTTT. Protein product: CASSFTENTEAFF.

The gene calls are TRBV2 and TRBJ2-3, with 7 bases fitting TRBD2. From germline, CDR1 is SNHLY and CDR2 FYNNEI. CDR3 length: 13 residues. V shed 5 bases and J 9 bases; nucleotides not matched to a gene: 8. The CDR3 loop is CASSLSWRGTQYF. CDR3 nucleotides: TGTGCCAGCAGTCTATCATGGCGGGGGACGCAGTATTTT.

This clone was seen just once. This chain links TRBV5-6 with TRBJ2-1; perhaps TRBD1 as D (6 bases). Germline loops: CDR1 SGHDT, CDR2 YYEEEE. This CDR3 is built from 14 residues. The V and J ends lost 0 bases and 9 bases respectively, with 13 bases between them. The CDR3 sequence is CASSLEQGYGEQFF. In nucleotides, the CDR3 is TGTGCCAGCAGCTTGGAACAGGGATATGGTGAGCAGTTCTTC.

The gene calls are TRBV9 and TRBJ1-1; D is undetermined. V was trimmed by 0 bases and J by 2 bases, leaving 5 bases between them. Per the germline V gene, CDR1 is SGDLS and CDR2 is YYNGEE. CDR3 length equals 13 residues. CDR3 sequence: CASSVVYNTEAFF. The CDR3 bases are TGTGCCAGCAGCGTAGTTTATAACACTGAAGCTTTCTTT.

This clone was counted once. This chain joins TRBV18 and TRBJ1-1; D is ambiguous. The CDR3 length is 14 residues. CDR1 is KGHSH and CDR2 is LQKENI in the germline V gene. Trimming left V 3 bases short and J 7 bases short, with 15 bases between. As DNA, the CDR3 is TGTGCCAGCTCACCTACCCCAGAGGCGGTTGAAGCTTTCTTT. This gives the protein CASSPTPEAVEAFF.

The CDR3 here is CASSIGRGGGQETQYF. In nucleotides, the CDR3 is TGTGCCAGTAGTATTGGGAGGGGGGGAGGTCAAGAGACCCAGTACTTC. This rearrangement joins TRBV19 to TRBJ2-5; possible D gene TRBD2, 7 bases. Germline V CDR1 and CDR2: LNHDA, SQIVND (reference sequence). Trimming took 3 bases from V and 2 from J, leaving 16 bases between them. This CDR3 has 16 residues.

J is TRBJ2-2 and V is TRBV6-5; 9 positions agree with TRBD2. The V gene's germline CDR1 is MNHEY and CDR2 SVGAGI. This CDR3 is built from 14 residues. After removal of 6 bases from V and 3 bases from J, the junction contained 2 bases not matched to a gene. The CDR3 DNA reads TGTGCCAGCAGCTCTAGCGGGGACACCGGGGAGCTGTTTTTT. Translated, it gives CASSSSGDTGELFF.

The J gene is TRBJ1-2, the V gene TRBV6-1, with TRBD1 matching over 11 bases. From germline, CDR1 is MNHNS and CDR2 SASEGT. V lost 3 bases and J lost 3; bases outside the gene matches: 0. The CDR3 spans 14 residues. CDR3 sequence: CASSEDRGHYGYTF. CDR3 nucleotide sequence: TGTGCCAGCAGTGAGGACAGGGGGCACTATGGCTACACCTTC.

This clone has only a few counts. J is TRBJ1-1 and V is TRBV10-3, with D maybe TRBD1 (6 bases). The CDR3 has 13 residues. The germline V gene encodes CDR1 ENHRY and CDR2 SYGVKD. Trimming pared 7 bases from V and 6 bases from J, leaving 15 bases between. The CDR3 DNA reads TGTGCCATCAAGACAGGTTCTGGTGCTGAAGCTTTCTTT. The encoded protein is CAIKTGSGAEAFF.

The chain employs TRBV9 and TRBJ1-2, with a possible D match to TRBD1 (5 bases). Germline V gene data show CDR1 as SGDLS and CDR2 as YYNGEE. The CDR3 contains 14 residues. V was trimmed by 3 bases and J by 0 bases, leaving 9 bases between them. The DNA for the CDR3 is TGTGCCAGCAGCGAGGGGAACACTAACTATGGCTACACCTTC. It translates to CASSEGNTNYGYTF.

V is TRBV27 and J is TRBJ1-1, with D perhaps TRBD1 (6 bases). V lost 2 bases and J 1 base, leaving 8 bases between the germline ends. Looked up from germline, CDR1 is MNHEY and CDR2 is SMNVEV (reference sequence). The CDR3 loop spans 14 amino acids. This CDR3 reads CASSLVGANTEAFF. Here the CDR3 DNA reads TGTGCCAGCAGTTTAGTGGGGGCGAACACTGAAGCTTTCTTT.

V is TRBV2 and J is TRBJ1-2; unclear D gene. Germline V gene data show CDR1 as SNHLY and CDR2 as FYNNEI. This CDR3 has 16 amino acids. V lost 0 bases and J lost 1, with 12 bases in between. The CDR3 region has the DNA TGTGCCAGCAGTGAAGCGCCGGACTATGGTAACTATGGCTACACCTTC. It codes for CASSEAPDYGNYGYTF.

The V gene is TRBV27, the J gene TRBJ2-1, with TRBD2 matching 8 bases. Germline CDR1 and CDR2: MNHEY and SMNVEV (reference sequence). The V segment lost 5 bases and the J segment 0 bases; nucleotides outside the gene matches: 3. This CDR3 spans 15 amino acids. As DNA, the CDR3 is TGTGCCAGCAGTCTGCTAGCGGGCTCCTACAATGAGCAGTTCTTC. Its protein is CASSLLAGSYNEQFF.

The chain couples TRBV7-9 to TRBJ1-2, with 8 positions matching TRBD1. This CDR3 has 15 residues. Trimming took 0 bases from V and 2 from J; bases not matched to a gene: 2. The V gene's germline CDR1 is SEHNR and CDR2 FQNEAQ (reference sequence). The CDR3 protein is CASSLAGDRNYGYTF. The CDR3 DNA reads TGTGCCAGCAGCTTAGCTGGGGACAGGAACTATGGCTACACCTTC.

This clone was seen just once. The chain couples TRBV18 to TRBJ2-6; possible D gene TRBD2, 5 bases. In germline, CDR1 is KGHSH, CDR2 LQKENI. This CDR3 is 15 amino acids long. The V end was cut by 1 base, the J end by 2 bases, with 6 bases between. CDR3 DNA sequence: TGTGCCAGCTCACCACAGGAGGCTGGGGCCAACGTCCTGACTTTC. It translates to CASSPQEAGANVLTF.

The genes are TRBV6-1 and TRBJ2-1; D might be TRBD1 (6 bases). The V and J ends lost 2 bases and 2 bases respectively, with 16 bases between them. In germline, CDR1 is MNHNS, CDR2 SASEGT. This CDR3 comprises 17 residues. CDR3 sequence reads: CASSETITGIPYNEQFF. The DNA for the CDR3 is TGTGCCAGCAGTGAAACAATTACAGGGATTCCCTACAATGAGCAGTTCTTC.

The chain uses TRBV9 and TRBJ2-1; tentative D call: TRBD1 (5 bases). V lost 3 bases, J lost 3 bases, and 10 bases lay in between. CDR3 length: 14 amino acids. The V gene's germline CDR1 is SGDLS and CDR2 YYNGEE. The chain's CDR3 is CASSAQGSYNEQFF. The CDR3 bases are TGTGCCAGCAGCGCCCAGGGCAGCTACAATGAGCAGTTCTTC.

The chain carries TRBV5-1 and TRBJ1-1; D gene uncertain. Germline CDR1 and CDR2: SGHRS and YFSETQ. V shed 4 bases and J shed 0 bases, with 10 bases lying between them. The CDR3 consists of 14 residues. The CDR3 sequence: CASSMDGMNTEAFF. In DNA form, the CDR3 reads TGCGCCAGCAGCATGGACGGGATGAACACTGAAGCTTTCTTT.

V and J are TRBV2 and TRBJ1-5; D is perhaps TRBD1 (5 bases). Between the trimmed V and J ends, which lost 3 bases and 5 bases, there was a span of 11 bases. Germline lookup yields CDR1 SNHLY and CDR2 FYNNEI. This CDR3 spans 14 amino acids. In DNA, the CDR3 is TGTGCCAGCAGTGACAGGGTTCGAGATCAGCCCCAGCATTTT. The encoded protein is CASSDRVRDQPQHF.

The CDR3 region has the DNA TGTGCCAGTAGTGCTGCGACAGGGGGCAATCAGCCCCAGCATTTT. Amino acids: CASSAATGGNQPQHF. This chain uses TRBV19 with TRBJ1-5, with 8 bases matching TRBD1. The CDR3 loop spans 15 amino acids. Germline V CDR1 and CDR2: LNHDA, SQIVND (reference sequence). Losses at the gene ends were 5 bases for V and 2 bases for J; bases not matched to a gene: 5.

As DNA, the CDR3 is TGTGCCAGCAGCTTATATATAACTAGCGGGCAGGAGGAGTTCTTC. Translating it yields CASSLYITSGQEEFF. The rearrangement links TRBV5-4 to TRBJ2-1; 9 bases are a match to TRBD2. CDR3 size: 15 residues. Germline CDR1 reads SGHNT; CDR2 reads YYREEE (reference sequence). V shed 2 bases and J 14 bases; nucleotides not matched to a gene: 14.

The gene calls are TRBV19 and TRBJ1-1; 7 bases align to TRBD1. The CDR3 is 14 residues long. After removal of 5 bases from V and 1 base from J, the junction contained 4 bases not matched to a gene. Germline V gene sequence: CDR1 LNHDA, CDR2 SQIVND (reference sequence). The chain's CDR3 is CASSSPGGNTEAFF. CDR3 coding DNA: TGTGCCAGTAGTTCCCCAGGGGGGAACACTGAAGCTTTCTTT.